This TCR beta chain is drawn from a study of blood T cell repertoires in COVID-19. Background on the study: COVID-19 samples collected from the United States, Italy and Spain covered acute and convalescent phases.

The junction had 6 bases not matched to a gene; V was cut back by 4 bases and J by 7 bases. The length of the CDR3 is 14 residues. CDR1 and CDR2 from the germline V gene are SNHLY and FYNNEI. In the original workflow: The assay estimated nucleated cells by amplifying reference gene primers. Sequenced by immunoSEQ multiplex PCR; TCRdb stores in-frame clones only, minus some. V, J and clone size are those of that table, while D and trimming were read from the DNA. The table has roughly 290,000 clones, approximately 90% seen once. The sequence was collected from a woman aged 60-70 years with acute or convalescent COVID-19. Sequenced material: peripheral blood. The chain links TRBV2 to TRBJ1-5, with 8 nucleotides matching TRBD1. CDR3 amino acids: CASSGPGGVQPQHF. The CDR3, as DNA: TGTGCCAGCAGTGGCCCAGGGGGCGTCCAGCCCCAGCATTTT.